This T cell receptor beta chain was profiled in a study of lymphopenia after photon versus proton radiotherapy. Regarding the study as a whole: Post-nadir diversity loss with photons came from oligoclonal expansion, particularly CD8+ Temra cells. Proton therapy kept repertoires fairly stable, unlike photons, which gained effector/memory cells. A bigger post-nadir fall in TCR diversity correlated inversely with survival time in deceased patients. Better survival with proton therapy was suggested as possible, not demonstrated.

The table came from immunoSEQ multiplex PCR; TCRdb's copy has only in-frame clones and leaves some out. The profile covers about 34,000 clones, with approximately 84% appearing a single time and roughly 15% taken by the ten largest. On this clone itself: Antigen specificity is unknown.

The TCR sequence derives from a woman in her 70s with pancreatic cancer. Sequenced material: peripheral blood, taken from a patient treated with proton-based radiotherapy.

CDR3 in amino acids: CASRSTGLNQPQHF. Written as DNA, the CDR3 is TGTGCCAGTAGATCGACAGGCCTCAATCAGCCCCAGCATTTT. The chain employs TRBV19 and TRBJ1-5; D might be TRBD1 (6 bases). The CDR3 length is 14 residues. V was trimmed by 6 bases and J by 3 bases, leaving 12 bases between them. CDR1 and CDR2 (germline): LNHDA, SQIVND (reference sequence).